The count of the clone carrying this TCR beta chain is one. Its specificity is not known. The CDR3 extends over 15 amino acids. The V and J ends lost 7 bases and 4 bases respectively, with 19 bases between them. CDR1 is PRHDT, CDR2 FYEKMQ, per germline (reference sequence). Assay: immunoSEQ multiplex PCR; the TCRdb copy retains only in-frame clones and omits some. The table shows tens of thousands of clones, with approximately 94% occurring only once. The sample belongs to a study of graft-versus-host responses after intestinal transplantation. This TCR was recovered from a human donor who received an intestinal transplant. This chain joins TRBV13 and TRBJ1-1; tentatively, D is TRBD1 (6 bases). Source: unstimulated CD8+ T cells sorted from spleen or lymph node cells, taken before intestinal transplant. The CDR3 bases are TGTGCCAGCACCGCGGGGGGCGGCGGTGGCACTGAAGCTTTCTTT. This gives the protein CASTAGGGGGTEAFF. The full variable domain, in which reference TRBV13 and TRBJ1-1 provide the parts outside the CDR3, is AAGVIQSPRHLIKEKRETATLKCYPIPRHDTVYWYQQGPGQDPQFLISFYEKMQSDKGSIPDRFSAQQFSDYHSELNMSSLELGDSALYFCASTAGGGGGTEAFFGQGTRLTVV.